These T cell receptor beta chains were read from a single sample in a study of cytomegalovirus exposure and HLA in healthy donors. The repertoire was sequenced with immunoSEQ multiplex PCR; TCRdb's copy has only in-frame clones and lacks some. The sample records about 90,000 clones, roughly 83% being singletons. The sequenced sample was PBMCs. All receptors come from a man aged 18 to 30 in good health and CMV-seronegative. CDR3s include the opening cysteine and the closing phenylalanine or tryptophan.

TRBJ2-6 TRBV4-2 CASSQGQLSGRATGANVLTF
TRBJ1-6 TRBV2 CAGAQSSYNSPLHF
TRBJ2-1 TRBV13 CASSLGLGGEVKFGQFF
TRBJ2-7 TRBV27 CASSLGQDAYEQYF
TRBJ2-1 TRBV5-4 CASSSTSGFYNEQFF
TRBJ1-3 TRBV9 CASSSQTGNTIYF
TRBJ2-3 TRBV29-1 CSVETLAGAGDTQYF
TRBJ2-7 TRBV6-1 CASSANRGVGYEQYF
TRBJ2-7 TRBV11-1 CASSQDRGGTYEQYF
TRBJ1-1 TRBV5-8 CASILRVSNSEAFF
TRBJ1-2 TRBV5-8 CASSLQESYGYTF
TRBJ1-4 TRBV27 CASGAGRGEKLFF
TRBJ1-1 TRBV6-5 CASSLLPGDTEAFF
TRBJ2-7 TRBV11-3 CASSTRTGTYEQYF
TRBJ2-4 TRBV28 CASSPPGLAGNIQYF
TRBJ2-5 TRBV11-2 CASSFRETQYF
TRBJ1-6 TRBV30 CAWSLHPQGFDNSPLHF